Each of the 11 T cell receptor beta chains below was sequenced from the same sample in a study of T cell repertoires in ileal Crohn's disease. Clones were sequenced by immunoSEQ multiplex PCR, and TCRdb holds only the in-frame ones, with some missing. This sample has roughly 15,000 clones, with 72% found just once. Sequencing was performed on ileal tissue. The receptors come from an adult with Crohn's disease.

Notes on this clone: Germline is not matched at one junction end, which may reflect a read error. The V and J genes are TRBV7-2 and TRBJ2-4; TRBD1 aligns across 9 bases. CDR1 and CDR2 from the germline V gene are SGHTA and FQGNSA. This CDR3 is built from 12 residues. CDR3 nucleotides: TGTGCCAGCAGCGCGGGGGACAGGGTGTTGATCTTC. This encodes CASSAGDRVLIF.

The chain has TRBV18 and TRBJ2-7; 10 nucleotides align to TRBD2. J gave up 2 bases and V 2 bases, and 3 bases lay outside the gene matches. The CDR3 length is 15 residues. Looked up from germline, CDR1 is KGHSH and CDR2 is LQKENI. CDR3 nucleotide sequence: TGTGCCAGCTCACCAGGACTAGCGGCCGCCTACGAGCAGTACTTC. Its protein product is CASSPGLAAAYEQYF.

V usage is TRBV6-4 and J usage is TRBJ2-1; perhaps TRBD1 as D (5 bases). Germline values: CDR1 MRHNA, CDR2 SNTAGT. Trimming pared 3 bases from V and 2 bases from J, leaving 5 bases between. This CDR3 has 13 residues. The CDR3 loop is CASSEDTYNEQFF. The DNA of the CDR3 is TGTGCCAGCAGTGAGGACACCTACAATGAGCAGTTCTTC.

The rearrangement joins TRBV9 to TRBJ2-2; D unclear. With 0 bases removed from V and 5 bases from J, the gap between germline ends came to 5 bases. This CDR3 spans 13 amino acids. Germline V gives CDR1 SGDLS, CDR2 YYNGEE. This CDR3 reads CASSVGQTGELFF. CDR3 in DNA: TGTGCCAGCAGCGTAGGGCAAACCGGGGAGCTGTTTTTT.

The chain combines TRBV5-1 with TRBJ1-4; D unresolved. Looked up from germline, CDR1 is SGHRS and CDR2 is YFSETQ. The length of the CDR3 is 13 residues. Trimming shortened V by 1 base and J by 3 bases, and 4 bases separated the two germline ends. DNA for the CDR3: TGCGCCAGCAGCTTGCTTGCTAATGAAAAACTGTTTTTT. Translating it yields CASSLLANEKLFF.

This sequence joins TRBV2 and TRBJ2-2; D is possibly TRBD1 (5 bases). The V gene lost 3 bases and the J gene lost 6 bases, with 11 bases spanning the gap. The CDR3 covers 14 residues. The germline V gene encodes CDR1 SNHLY and CDR2 FYNNEI. The CDR3 protein is CASSDGRGAGELFF. The CDR3 DNA sequence: TGTGCCAGCAGTGATGGAAGGGGCGCCGGGGAGCTGTTTTTT.

The chain has TRBV4-1 and TRBJ2-3, with 7 bases lining up with TRBD1. The V gene's germline CDR1 is MGHRA and CDR2 YSYEKL. The CDR3 has 14 residues. V lost 2 bases, J lost 3 bases, and 2 bases stayed unmatched. Here the CDR3 DNA reads TGCGCCAGCAGCCAACTGGACAGGACAGATACGCAGTATTTT. Amino acid sequence: CASSQLDRTDTQYF.

The V and J genes are TRBV7-6 and TRBJ2-5; 9 positions match TRBD2. The CDR3 totals 15 residues. Unmatched junction bases numbered 5, after V lost 1 base and J lost 5 bases. The V gene's germline CDR1 is SGHVS and CDR2 FNYEAQ. DNA of the CDR3: TGTGCCAGCAGCTTAGAGGCGGGGGGGCTTGAGACCCAGTACTTC. Encoded protein: CASSLEAGGLETQYF.

This sequence joins TRBV9 and TRBJ2-7; 8 bases are shared with TRBD1. With V trimmed by 3 bases and J by 3 bases, 2 bases remained unmatched. The CDR3 consists of 13 residues. Germline CDR1 reads SGDLS; CDR2 reads YYNGEE. The CDR3 loop reads CASSGTGNYEQYF. The CDR3 nucleotides read TGTGCCAGCAGCGGGACAGGGAACTACGAGCAGTACTTC.

The V call is TRBV9, the J call TRBJ2-7; D is perhaps TRBD1 (5 bases). The germline CDR1 and CDR2 sequences are SGDLS and YYNGEE. The CDR3 length is 15 residues. Deletions cut 1 base from V and 6 bases from J, with 17 bases between. The CDR3 coding sequence is TGTGCCAGCAGCGTACAGGGTGGTGGGCTGGGCGAGCAGTACTTC. Protein sequence: CASSVQGGGLGEQYF.

The chain employs TRBV27 and TRBJ1-3; 7 nucleotides line up with TRBD1. The V segment lost 5 bases and the J segment 2 bases; nucleotides outside the gene matches: 6. From germline, CDR1 is MNHEY and CDR2 SMNVEV (reference sequence). This CDR3 has 15 amino acids. The CDR3: CASSKGGFPGNTIYF. CDR3 sequence (DNA): TGTGCCAGCAGTAAAGGGGGCTTCCCTGGAAACACCATATATTTT.